These T cell receptor beta chains were read from a single sample in a study of identical twins. TCRdb analysed the 5' RACE reads with MiXCR anew, one entry per CDR3 protein. The sample carries under 900,000 distinct CDR3 sequences, about 20% recorded once. A further study also used this sample, focusing on T cells expressing NK-cell markers.

Sequenced input: PBMCs. These receptors all stem from a woman between 18 and 30 years old in good health. The CDR3 runs from the conserved cysteine through the conserved F or W. The order of the fields is D gene, V gene, J gene, clone size, CDR3 DNA, CDR3 protein. The D gene is left open where the match is weak. Expanded clones get a size class; other rows say once, few or many, or leave the size out.

.	TRBV3-1	TRBJ1-2	.	TGTGCCAGCAGCCAAAACCCAGCGGGTCACACCTTC	CASSQNPAGHTF
.	TRBV20-1	TRBJ1-5	many	TGCAGTGCCCTCGACGATAGCAATCAGCCCCAGCATTTT	CSALDDSNQPQHF
.	TRBV29-1	TRBJ1-5	few	TGCAGCGTAGGGGAAGGGCAGCCCCAGCATTTT	CSVGEGQPQHF
.	TRBV27	TRBJ1-1	few	TGTGCCAGCAGCCTAAACAGCCGACTAGAAGCTTTCTTT	CASSLNSRLEAFF
TRBD1	TRBV7-9	TRBJ2-7	.	TGTGCCAGCAGCTCTAGGACAGGGGCCTACGAGCAGTACTTC	CASSSRTGAYEQYF
.	TRBV6-1	TRBJ2-6	few	TGTGCCAGCCACTCCCCTGGGGCCAACGTCCTGACTTTC	CASHSPGANVLTF
.	TRBV6-5	TRBJ2-3	.	TGTGCCAGCAGGGAGTCCGGAGATACGCAGTATTTT	CASRESGDTQYF
.	TRBV12-3/TRBV12-4	TRBJ2-1	few	TGTGCCAGCAGTTTGGATAAGTATGAGCAGTTCTTC	CASSLDKYEQFF
TRBD1	TRBV5-1	TRBJ2-7	.	TGCGCCAGCAGCAGGGGGACAGCCGTCTCCTACGAGCAGTACTTC	CASSRGTAVSYEQYF
.	TRBV12-3/TRBV12-4	TRBJ2-7	.	TGTGCCAGCAGTCTACCCCTTCTCCTCGGGACCATGTTCTTC	CASSLPLLLGTMFF
.	TRBV7-2	TRBJ2-7	.	TGTGCCAGCAGCTTAAGACCGGGGGCATCGGACGAGCAGTACTTC	CASSLRPGASDEQYF
TRBD1	TRBV6-7	TRBJ2-6	.	TGTGCCAGCAGTCAAGGACAGGGGAAAGATGGGGCCAACGTCCTGACTTTC	CASSQGQGKDGANVLTF
.	TRBV28	TRBJ1-2	few	TGTGCCAGCAGAGTGGGACCTAACTATGGCTACACCTTC	CASRVGPNYGYTF
TRBD1	TRBV20-1	TRBJ1-5	.	TGCAGTGCAAAGACAGGGCTCTTGCAGCCCCAGCATTTT	CSAKTGLLQPQHF
.	TRBV6-1	TRBJ1-1	few	TGTGCCAGCAGTGAATTAGCGGGAAACACTGAAGCTTTCTTT	CASSELAGNTEAFF
.	TRBV7-9	TRBJ1-1	few	TGTGCCAGCAGCTTTGACCGGTTTACTGAAGCTTTCTTT	CASSFDRFTEAFF
.	TRBV27	TRBJ2-2	.	TGTGCCAGCGGGAGCACTTACCCCACCGGGGAGCTGTTTTTT	CASGSTYPTGELFF
TRBD2	TRBV6-1	TRBJ2-1	few	TGTGCCAGCAGTAGCGGGGGAAACCTATACAATGAGCAGTTCTTC	CASSSGGNLYNEQFF
TRBD2	TRBV10-3	TRBJ2-7	many	TGTGCCATCGTCTGGCGGGAGGGCCAGAGGGAGCAGTACTTC	CAIVWREGQREQYF